This TCR beta chain derives from a study of beta chain features in type 1 diabetes. Findings of the study overall: VDJ junctions sequenced from type 1 diabetes patients showed fewer insertions and more deletions.

This clone came up a few times. Its antigen is not known. It was via CD45RO/CCR7/CD25/CD127/CD95/CD27 that CD4+ naive, central memory, regulatory and stem cell-like memory cells were sorted. Sequencing targeted expressed TCRB transcripts, as all isolated RNA had been reverse transcribed. The protocol was immunoSEQ multiplex PCR, while the TCRdb copy is restricted to in-frame clones and leaves out a portion. The sample yields about 290,000 clones, 7% to 9% seen once. This CDR3 has 15 amino acids. Trimming stripped 2 bases from V and 2 bases from J, with 10 bases between. The germline V gene has CDR1 ENHRY and CDR2 SYGVKD.

Sequencing used central memory CD4+ T cells from blood. V and J are TRBV10-3 and TRBJ2-1; no firm D call. The sequence came from a woman younger than 35 in good health. The CDR3 DNA reads TGTGCCATCAGTGAGGCACTCGGACCCTACAATGAGCAGTTCTTC. Its protein product is CAISEALGPYNEQFF.